This T cell receptor beta chain was found in a study of T-cell memory formation after mild COVID-19. TCRdb recomputed calls from the 5' RACE reads with MiXCR, one row per CDR3 protein. Of about 200,000 distinct CDR3 sequences in the sample, about a sixth were seen once. Germline lookup yields CDR1 SGDLS and CDR2 YYNGEE. The CDR3 is made up of 16 amino acids. V gave up 4 bases and J gave up 0 bases, with 11 bases separating them. The clonotype comes from an adult woman who had mild COVID-19 (a few samples of this study predate the infection). Cell type and time point are not known. The sample consisted of PBMCs or a T cell subset sorted from them (not recorded which). The V and J genes are TRBV9 and TRBJ2-6; no clear D. CDR3 sequence reads: CASSLRPYSGANVLTF. The CDR3 nucleotides read TGTGCCAGCAGCTTGCGGCCTTACTCTGGGGCCAACGTCCTGACTTTC.